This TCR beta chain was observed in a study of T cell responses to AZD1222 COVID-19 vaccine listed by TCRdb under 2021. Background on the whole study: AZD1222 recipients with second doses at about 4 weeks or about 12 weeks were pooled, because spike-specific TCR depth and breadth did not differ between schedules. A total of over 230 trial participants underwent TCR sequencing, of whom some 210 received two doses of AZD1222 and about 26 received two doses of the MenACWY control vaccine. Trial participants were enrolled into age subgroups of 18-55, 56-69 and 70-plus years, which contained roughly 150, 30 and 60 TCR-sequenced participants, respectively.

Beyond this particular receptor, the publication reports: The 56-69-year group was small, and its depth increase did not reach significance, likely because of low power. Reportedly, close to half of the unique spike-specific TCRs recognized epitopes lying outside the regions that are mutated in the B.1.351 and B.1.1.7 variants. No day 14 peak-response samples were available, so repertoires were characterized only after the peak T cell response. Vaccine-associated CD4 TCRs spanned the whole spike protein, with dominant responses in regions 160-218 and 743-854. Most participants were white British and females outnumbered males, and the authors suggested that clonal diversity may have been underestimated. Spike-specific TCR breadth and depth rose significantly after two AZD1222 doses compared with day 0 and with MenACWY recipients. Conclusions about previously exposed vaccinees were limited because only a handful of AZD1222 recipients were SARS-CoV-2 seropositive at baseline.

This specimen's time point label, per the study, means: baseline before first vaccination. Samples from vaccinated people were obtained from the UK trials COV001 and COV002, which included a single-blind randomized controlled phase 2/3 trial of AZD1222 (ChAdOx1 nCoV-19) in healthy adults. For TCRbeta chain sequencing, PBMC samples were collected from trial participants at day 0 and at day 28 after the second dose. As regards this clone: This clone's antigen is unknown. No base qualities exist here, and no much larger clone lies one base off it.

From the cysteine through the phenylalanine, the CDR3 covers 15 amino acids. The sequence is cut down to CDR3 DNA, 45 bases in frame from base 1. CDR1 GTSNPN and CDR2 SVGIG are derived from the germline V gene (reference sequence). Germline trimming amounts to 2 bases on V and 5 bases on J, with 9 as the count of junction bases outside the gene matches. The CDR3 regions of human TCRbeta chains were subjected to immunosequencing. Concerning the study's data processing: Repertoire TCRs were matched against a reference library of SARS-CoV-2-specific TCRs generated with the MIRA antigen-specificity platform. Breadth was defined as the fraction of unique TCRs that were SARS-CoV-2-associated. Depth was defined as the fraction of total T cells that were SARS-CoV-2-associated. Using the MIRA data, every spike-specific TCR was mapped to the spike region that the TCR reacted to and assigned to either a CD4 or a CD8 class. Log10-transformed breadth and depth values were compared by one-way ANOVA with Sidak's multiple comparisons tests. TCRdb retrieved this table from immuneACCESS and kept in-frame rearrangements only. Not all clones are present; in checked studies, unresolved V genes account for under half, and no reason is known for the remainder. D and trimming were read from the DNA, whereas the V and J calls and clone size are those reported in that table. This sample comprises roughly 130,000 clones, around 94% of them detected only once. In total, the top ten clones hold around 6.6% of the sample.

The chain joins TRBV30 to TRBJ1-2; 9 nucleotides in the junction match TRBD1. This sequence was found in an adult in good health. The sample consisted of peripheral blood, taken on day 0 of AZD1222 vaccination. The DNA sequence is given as TGTGCCTGGAGTACATGGACAGGGGCCAGATATGGCTACACCTTC. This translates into CAWSTWTGARYGYTF.